This is a list of T cell receptor beta chains from one sample in a study of T cells after posttransplantation cyclophosphamide. Only in-frame clones appear in the TCRdb table, and some are missing; sequencing was by immunoSEQ multiplex PCR. There are some 6,000 clones in the sample; 1.5% to 2% occur only once, and 28% lies in the top ten. The specimen was PBMCs, collected just over 240 days after a stem cell transplant with posttransplant cyclophosphamide. The receptors derive from a young adult male patient who received an allogeneic stem cell transplant from a related donor, was CMV-positive, and had no GVHD. Some T cells may be provided by the graft donor. CDR3s leave out the opening cysteine and the closing phenylalanine or tryptophan. Each record gives: V gene, D gene, J gene, CDR3 protein. The D gene is left open where the match is weak.

>TRBV7-3|NA|TRBJ1-6
ASSFRDTPSSYNSPLH
>TRBV2|TRBD2|TRBJ2-7
ASSEMAWTSGSGAKVYEQY
>TRBV21-1|NA|TRBJ2-1
ASSTHSGRRNEQF
>TRBV28|NA|TRBJ2-1
ASGALDNEQF
>TRBV6-1|NA|TRBJ2-7
ASSDSGDTYEQY
>TRBV11-2|NA|TRBJ1-3
ASSFSSPNSGNTIY
>TRBV28|NA|TRBJ1-1
ASRDPWGDTEAF
>TRBV7-2|NA|TRBJ2-7
ASRAGNSYEQY
>TRBV11-2|NA|TRBJ2-7
ASSPPGRIAYEQY
>TRBV6-6|TRBD2|TRBJ2-1
ASSYPRGGGAGEQF
>TRBV29-1|TRBD2|TRBJ2-1
SVGRRGTSQNNEQF
>TRBV28|TRBD2|TRBJ2-1
ASIHSGRGYNEQF
>TRBV9|TRBD1|TRBJ1-4
ASSGGQGVEKLF
>TRBV7-9|TRBD2|TRBJ2-5
ASSTGTSGRRETQY
>TRBV5-4|TRBD2|TRBJ2-1
ASSLLAGAYNEQF
>TRBV6-6|TRBD2|TRBJ2-2
ALAENTGELF
>TRBV6-5|NA|TRBJ1-1
ASSPPDREAF
>TRBV7-9|NA|TRBJ2-1
ASSLSPPGLARGNEQF
>TRBV7-2|TRBD1|TRBJ2-7
ASSLRGQPRDEQY
>TRBV18|TRBD1|TRBJ1-1
ASSRRQGPTMNTEAF